The rows below give T cell receptor beta chains drawn from one sample of a study of blood T cells in healthy people across ages. Each CDR3 protein is one row after TCRdb ran MiXCR on the 5' RACE reads. The sample includes more than 1 million distinct CDR3 sequences, under 55% of them seen just once. Sequenced material: blood. Receptors originate from a woman between 55 and 75 years old in good health. Both conserved end residues are part of each CDR3. The D gene is left open where the match is weak. Clone size appears in some rows only: once, few, many, or a class for an expanded clone.

v_call: TRBV19
d_call: .
cdr3_length: 13
j_call: TRBJ2-7
clone_size: .
cdr3_nt: TGTGCCAGTAATTCGGGAGTCCAGTACGAGCAGTACTTC
cdr3_aa: CASNSGVQYEQYF

v_call: TRBV27
d_call: .
cdr3_length: 14
j_call: TRBJ2-1
clone_size: .
cdr3_nt: TGTGCCAGCAGTTCGAGAACTAGCAGGAATGAGCAGTTCTTC
cdr3_aa: CASSSRTSRNEQFF

v_call: TRBV5-1
d_call: TRBD1
cdr3_length: 15
j_call: TRBJ2-7
clone_size: .
cdr3_nt: TGCGCCAGCAGCTCAACAGGGGGTTCTTTCGACGAGCAGTACTTC
cdr3_aa: CASSSTGGSFDEQYF

v_call: TRBV7-9
d_call: .
cdr3_length: 15
j_call: TRBJ2-5
clone_size: .
cdr3_nt: TGTGCCAGCAGCCTCGGCAGGGGGGGGCAAGAGACCCAGTACTTC
cdr3_aa: CASSLGRGGQETQYF

v_call: TRBV2
d_call: TRBD2
cdr3_length: 15
j_call: TRBJ2-1
clone_size: once
cdr3_nt: TGTGCCAGCAGCAGGGGGACTAGCGGGCTCTATGAGCAGTTCTTC
cdr3_aa: CASSRGTSGLYEQFF

v_call: TRBV4-1
d_call: TRBD2
cdr3_length: 17
j_call: TRBJ2-7
clone_size: few
cdr3_nt: TGCGCCAGCAGCCAGTTAATCCTGGGGCGGGAGGTCTACGAGCAGTACTTC
cdr3_aa: CASSQLILGREVYEQYF

v_call: TRBV11-2
d_call: .
cdr3_length: 15
j_call: TRBJ2-7
clone_size: few
cdr3_nt: TGTGCCAGCAGCTTAAGCAGAGATTACTCTTACGAGCAGTACTTC
cdr3_aa: CASSLSRDYSYEQYF

v_call: TRBV29-1
d_call: TRBD2
cdr3_length: 13
j_call: TRBJ2-1
clone_size: few
cdr3_nt: TGCAGCGCCCAGGGGACTAGTATCGATGAGCAGTTCTTC
cdr3_aa: CSAQGTSIDEQFF

v_call: TRBV11-3
d_call: .
cdr3_length: 14
j_call: TRBJ2-3
clone_size: few
cdr3_nt: TGTGCCAGCAGCTTCACAGGGTTTGTGGATACGCAGTATTTT
cdr3_aa: CASSFTGFVDTQYF

v_call: TRBV4-2
d_call: TRBD2
cdr3_length: 17
j_call: TRBJ2-7
clone_size: once
cdr3_nt: TGTGCCAGCAGCCAAGGGGGACTAGCGGAAGCTGCTTACGAGCAGTACTTC
cdr3_aa: CASSQGGLAEAAYEQYF